This T cell receptor (beta chain) was found in a study of control samples from healthy donors and cancer patients. The V end lost 5 bases, the J end lost 0 bases, and 7 bases lay between the germline ends. The germline gives CDR1 LNHDA, CDR2 SQIVND (reference sequence). The CDR3 sequence is 14 residues long. Assay used: immunoSEQ multiplex PCR; TCRdb lists only in-frame clones, some missing. The sample has 150,000 to 200,000 clones, around 91% seen once. The chain combines TRBV19 with TRBJ1-4, with a tentative D call TRBD1 (5 bases). The source is a woman aged 25 to 39 in good health. The sample taken for sequencing was blood. CDR3 loop: CASSSQATNEKLFF. In nucleotides, the CDR3 is TGTGCCAGTAGTTCACAGGCAACTAATGAAAAACTGTTTTTT.